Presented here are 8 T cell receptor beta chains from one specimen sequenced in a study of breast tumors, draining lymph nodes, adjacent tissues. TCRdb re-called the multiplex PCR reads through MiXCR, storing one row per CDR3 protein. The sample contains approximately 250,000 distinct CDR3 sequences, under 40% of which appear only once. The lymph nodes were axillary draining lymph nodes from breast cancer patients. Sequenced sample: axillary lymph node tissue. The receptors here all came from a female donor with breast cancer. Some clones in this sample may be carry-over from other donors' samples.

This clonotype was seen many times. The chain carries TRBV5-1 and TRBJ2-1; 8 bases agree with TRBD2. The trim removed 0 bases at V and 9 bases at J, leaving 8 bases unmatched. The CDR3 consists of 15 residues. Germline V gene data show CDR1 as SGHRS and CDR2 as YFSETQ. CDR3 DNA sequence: TGCGCCAGCAGCTTGGGTCGGCGGGAGGTAAGTGAGCAGTTCTTC. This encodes CASSLGRREVSEQFF. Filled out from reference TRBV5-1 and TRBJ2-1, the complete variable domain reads KAGVTQTPRYLIKTRGQQVTLSCSPISGHRSVSWYQQTPGQGLQFLFEYFSETQRNKGNFPGRFSGRQFSNSRSEMNVSTLELGDSALYLCASSLGRREVSEQFFGPGTRLTVL.

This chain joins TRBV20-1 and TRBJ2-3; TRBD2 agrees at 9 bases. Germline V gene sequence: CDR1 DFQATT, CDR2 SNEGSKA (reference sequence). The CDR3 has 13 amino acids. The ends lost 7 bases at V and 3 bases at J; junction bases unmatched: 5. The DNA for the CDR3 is TGCAGTGTTACGCGGGGGGGGACAGATACGCAGTATTTT. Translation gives CSVTRGGTDTQYF.

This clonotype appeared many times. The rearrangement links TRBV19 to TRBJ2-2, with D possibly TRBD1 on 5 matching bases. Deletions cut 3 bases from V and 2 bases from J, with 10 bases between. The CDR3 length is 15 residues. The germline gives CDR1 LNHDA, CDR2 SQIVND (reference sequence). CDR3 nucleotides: TGTGCCAGTAGTATTCAGGGTCTAAACACCGGGGAGCTGTTTTTT. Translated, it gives CASSIQGLNTGELFF. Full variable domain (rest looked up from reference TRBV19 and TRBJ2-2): DGGITQSPKYLFRKEGQNVTLSCEQNLNHDAMYWYRQDPGQGLRLIYYSQIVNDFQKGDIAEGYSVSREKKESFPLTVTSAQKNPTAFYLCASSIQGLNTGELFFGEGSRLTVL.

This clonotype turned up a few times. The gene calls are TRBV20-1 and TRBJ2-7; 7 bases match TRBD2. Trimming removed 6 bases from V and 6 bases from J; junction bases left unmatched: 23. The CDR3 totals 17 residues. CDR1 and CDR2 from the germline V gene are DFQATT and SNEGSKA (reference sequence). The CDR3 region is CSAAREGRDYPVFEQYF. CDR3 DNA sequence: TGCAGTGCCGCGAGGGAGGGCCGGGACTACCCCGTTTTCGAGCAGTACTTC.

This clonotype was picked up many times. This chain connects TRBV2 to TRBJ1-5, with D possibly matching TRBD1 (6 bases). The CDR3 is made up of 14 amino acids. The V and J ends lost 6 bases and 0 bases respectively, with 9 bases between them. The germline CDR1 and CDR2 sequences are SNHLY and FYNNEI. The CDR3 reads CASRDRNSNQPQHF. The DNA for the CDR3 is TGTGCCAGCAGAGACAGGAATAGCAATCAGCCCCAGCATTTT.

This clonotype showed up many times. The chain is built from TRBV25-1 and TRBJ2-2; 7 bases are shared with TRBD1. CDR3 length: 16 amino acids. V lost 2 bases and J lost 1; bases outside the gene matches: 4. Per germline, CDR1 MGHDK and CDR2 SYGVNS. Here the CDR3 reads CASSEGDRLNTGELFF. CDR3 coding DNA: TGTGCCAGCAGTGAAGGGGACAGATTGAACACCGGGGAGCTGTTTTTT.

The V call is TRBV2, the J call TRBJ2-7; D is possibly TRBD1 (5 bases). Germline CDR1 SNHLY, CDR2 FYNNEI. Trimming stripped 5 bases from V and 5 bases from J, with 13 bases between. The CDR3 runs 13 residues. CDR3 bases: TGTGCCAGCAGTCGCGGACAAGCCGACGAGCAGTACTTC. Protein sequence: CASSRGQADEQYF. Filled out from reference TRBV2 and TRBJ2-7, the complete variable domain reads EPEVTQTPSHQVTQMGQEVILRCVPISNHLYFYWYRQILGQKVEFLVSFYNNEISEKSEIFDDQFSVERPDGSNFTLKIRSTKLEDSAMYFCASSRGQADEQYFGPGTRLTVT.

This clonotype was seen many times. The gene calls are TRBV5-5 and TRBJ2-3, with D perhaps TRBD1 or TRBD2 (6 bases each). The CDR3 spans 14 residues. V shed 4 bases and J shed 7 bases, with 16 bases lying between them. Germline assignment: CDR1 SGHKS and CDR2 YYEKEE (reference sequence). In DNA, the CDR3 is TGTGCCAGCAGCCTGGGTGGGGGGCCCTATACGCAGTATTTT. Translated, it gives CASSLGGGPYTQYF.